A single T cell receptor (beta chain) is shown here with its context. What it recognizes is unknown. The data were taken from a study of cytomegalovirus exposure and HLA in healthy donors. The overall study: Inside one of the first data releases sat around 77 million unique TCRs taken from HLA-typed donors.

General study results and limits: A later examination showed that TCR association rates differed by HLA locus, with DRB1 most and HLA-C fewest. Association with HLA alleles at 0.05 false discovery rate was found for 16,951 TCR beta sequences in a later analysis.

The PCR contained 60 Vbeta and 13 Jbeta primers. This table comes from immunoSEQ multiplex PCR, and its TCRdb copy is limited to in-frame clones, with some not included. This repertoire shows some 200,000 clones, 76% found once; its top ten account for 0.6% to 0.65%. The TCR comes from a man younger than 30 in good health and CMV-seronegative. Sequencing was carried out using PBMCs.

The CDR3 protein is CASSLLEQVWNEQFF. The CDR3 DNA reads as TGTGCCAGCAGTTTATTGGAACAGGTATGGAATGAGCAGTTCTTC. This chain connects TRBV27 to TRBJ2-1; possibly TRBD1 for D (5 bases). Germline V gene sequence: CDR1 MNHEY, CDR2 SMNVEV (reference sequence). The V end was cut by 1 base, the J end by 7 bases, with 14 bases between. CDR3 length: 15 amino acids.